The clone carrying this TCR beta chain has ten or more counts. This sample was included in a study of T cells in Graves' hyperthyroidism and ophthalmopathy. Trimming removed 1 base from V and 5 bases from J, with 6 bases in between. This CDR3 comprises 13 residues. The germline gives CDR1 LGHDT, CDR2 YNNKEL (reference sequence). Template material for amplifying TCR beta CDR3 regions consisted of RNA transcripts. The HTBI set primed first-round TCR CDR3 RT-PCR. TCRdb re-called the multiplex PCR reads through MiXCR, storing one row per CDR3 protein. The sample has 25,000 to 30,000 distinct CDR3 sequences; 40% to 55% are singletons.

The receptor's source is a woman in her 30s with Graves' hyperthyroidism. The sample comprised blood. The V gene is TRBV3-1, the J gene TRBJ1-5; D not resolved. CDR3 bases: TGTGCCAGCAGCCAAGGGTGGGATCAGCCCCAGCATTTT. As protein: CASSQGWDQPQHF.